This is a list of T cell receptor beta chains from one sample in a study of tumor-infiltrating lymphocytes in primary liver carcinoma. MiXCR, applied by TCRdb to the multiplex PCR reads, yields one record per CDR3 protein. There are about 320,000 distinct CDR3 sequences in the sample; over 55% occur only once, and 9% lies in the top ten. The sample was peripheral blood. The receptors come from a man in his forties or fifties with primary liver carcinoma and hepatitis B virus infection. Each CDR3 is given with its conserved first and last residue. D genes are given only for firm matches. The size of a clone is reported for some rows only, either as once, few or many, or as a class for expanded clones.

V	D	J	size	DNA	CDR3
TRBV7-9	TRBD1	TRBJ1-4	few	TGTGCCAGCAGCTTAGCTATCGACAGGGGGAAGGAAAAACTGTTTTTT	CASSLAIDRGKEKLFF
TRBV5-4	-	TRBJ2-5	many	TGTGCCAGCAGCGAGAAGAGTAGACAAGAGACCCAGTACTTC	CASSEKSRQETQYF
TRBV5-1	-	TRBJ1-4	-	TGCGCCAGCAGCCTTGTAGGGCGGGGGACTAATGAAAAACTGTTTTTT	CASSLVGRGTNEKLFF
TRBV5-4	-	TRBJ2-7	few	TGTGCCAGCAGCTCGCCGTCCGGACATTACGAGCAGTACTTC	CASSSPSGHYEQYF
TRBV19	TRBD1	TRBJ2-1	-	TGTGCCAGTAGTATGAGTCGGGACAGGGATGGCAATGAGCAGTTCTTC	CASSMSRDRDGNEQFF
TRBV12-3/TRBV12-4	TRBD2	TRBJ2-7	-	TGTGCCAACAGCATCGGGACTAGCGGGTACTACGAGCAGTACTTC	CANSIGTSGYYEQYF
TRBV6-5	-	TRBJ2-5	-	TGTGCCAGCAGTTACTCGAGTAGTGGCGGGTCCCAGGAGACCCTGTACTTC	CASSYSSSGGSQETLYF
TRBV11-3	TRBD1	TRBJ2-7	-	TGTGCCAGCAGCACCCGGACAGGAACAAGATCCTACGAGCAGTACTTC	CASSTRTGTRSYEQYF
TRBV13	TRBD1	TRBJ1-2	-	TGTGCCAGCAGCTTAAGACAGGGGAACTATGACTACACCTTC	CASSLRQGNYDYTF
TRBV28	TRBD2	TRBJ2-3	-	TGTGCCAGCAGTCACACTAGCGGTTCCACAGATACGCAGTATTTT	CASSHTSGSTDTQYF
TRBV5-1	-	TRBJ2-3	few	TGCGCCAGCAGCTTGGGATTAGCGGCCACAGATACGCAGTATTTT	CASSLGLAATDTQYF
TRBV13	-	TRBJ1-5	-	TGTGCCAGCAGTTTAGGATGGAGCAATCAGCCCCAGCATTTT	CASSLGWSNQPQHF
TRBV4-1	-	TRBJ2-7	many	TGTGCCAGCAGCCAGGGCACCACCTACGAGCAGTACTTC	CASSQGTTYEQYF
TRBV15	-	TRBJ2-3	-	TGTGCCACCAGCAGAACACTAGCTCTCCTAAGCACAGATACGCAGTATTTT	CATSRTLALLSTDTQYF
TRBV6-2/TRBV6-3	TRBD1	TRBJ2-3	-	TGTGCCAGCAGTCCAGGGGGCTCCGGTACGCAGTATTTT	CASSPGGSGTQYF
TRBV28	TRBD2	TRBJ2-5	-	TGTGCCAGCAGTCCCGGGAGGGTTTTGGAGACCCAGTACTTC	CASSPGRVLETQYF
TRBV6-6	TRBD2	TRBJ2-1	many	TGTGCCAGCAGTTATTCTAGCGGGAGGGCGGGCAATGAGCAGTTCTTC	CASSYSSGRAGNEQFF
TRBV5-1	-	TRBJ1-2	-	TGCGCCAGCAGCTCCCTGGGAAGGGTCTATGGCTACACCTTC	CASSSLGRVYGYTF
TRBV11-2	TRBD2	TRBJ2-3	-	TGTGCCAACAGCTTGGGTCAAGCGGGAGGGCGGGGTACGCAGTATTTT	CANSLGQAGGRGTQYF
TRBV6-1	-	TRBJ2-2	many	TGTGCCAGCAGTGAATACAGGGTTGGGGAGCTGTTTTTT	CASSEYRVGELFF
TRBV11-2	-	TRBJ2-1	-	TGTGCCGGCAGCTTAAGGGAAAGAACCTCCTACAATGAGCAGTTCTTC	CAGSLRERTSYNEQFF
TRBV4-1	-	TRBJ2-7	-	TGCGCCAGCAGCCAAAGGGGGGCGGGAGCGGTAATTGACGAGCAGTACTTC	CASSQRGAGAVIDEQYF
TRBV29-1	-	TRBJ2-1	-	TGTAGCGTTGGGATAGTGGGAGCGGGCAATGAGCAGTTCTTC	CSVGIVGAGNEQFF
TRBV6-1	TRBD2	TRBJ2-5	-	TGTGCCAGCAGTACTAGCGGACAGAGCCAAGAGACCCTGTACTTC	CASSTSGQSQETLYF
TRBV6-5	-	TRBJ2-7	-	TGTGCCAGCGGCGAGTGGAGGCGTGAGCAGTACTTC	CASGEWRREQYF
TRBV12-5	-	TRBJ1-5	few	TGTGCTAGTGCCCTGGACACCGATCAGCCCCAGCATTTT	CASALDTDQPQHF
TRBV11-2	TRBD2	TRBJ2-5	once	TGTGCCAGCAGTGTTAGTCTAGCGGGAGTAGGGGAGACCCAGTACTTC	CASSVSLAGVGETQYF
TRBV2	TRBD2	TRBJ2-1	-	TGTGCCAGCAGTGCATCCCCCAGTATAATAGCATGGGGGGGAGCCTACAATGAGCAGTTCTTC	CASSASPSIIAWGGAYNEQFF
TRBV6-2/TRBV6-3	TRBD1	TRBJ2-1	-	TGTGCCAGCAGCCCATGGACAGGGGGACAATCTTACAATGAGCAGTTCTTC	CASSPWTGGQSYNEQFF
TRBV7-3	-	TRBJ1-1	-	TGTGCCAGCAGCTTAATAGGGGGAAGCACTGAAGCTTTCTTT	CASSLIGGSTEAFF
TRBV28	TRBD1	TRBJ2-1	-	TGTGCCAGCAGTACCGCCGGGACAGGGAACAATGAGCAGTTCTTC	CASSTAGTGNNEQFF
TRBV28	-	TRBJ2-2	-	TGTGCCAGCAGTTTCGCCGTAGGTAGCGGAAGCCTAGGGGAGCTGTTTTTT	CASSFAVGSGSLGELFF
TRBV6-1	-	TRBJ1-5	many	TGTGCCAGCAGTGAACGGGGCAATCAGCCCCAGCATTTT	CASSERGNQPQHF
TRBV6-1	-	TRBJ2-7	once	TGTACCAGAAGTGTATCCCCACCCTACGAGCAGTACTTC	CTRSVSPPYEQYF
TRBV6-5	-	TRBJ2-1	-	TGTGCCAGCAATTCCACCTACAATGAGCAGTTCTTC	CASNSTYNEQFF
TRBV11-2	-	TRBJ2-5	-	TGCGCCAGCAGCTTAGATTTCTCGGGGGAGACCCACTACTTC	CASSLDFSGETHYF
TRBV6-5	TRBD2	TRBJ2-7	-	TGTGCCAGCAGGCCTAGTGGGGGGGTGTACGAGCAGTACTTC	CASRPSGGVYEQYF
TRBV10-3	-	TRBJ2-5	few	TGTGCCATCAGTGACGCGTCCGGGGGCAGCCCGAGGGAGACCCAGTACTTC	CAISDASGGSPRETQYF
TRBV11-3	-	TRBJ2-1	once	TGTGTCAGCAGCCGCAGCGCCGCCTACATTGAGCAGTTCTTC	CVSSRSAAYIEQFF
TRBV6-2/TRBV6-3	-	TRBJ2-1	-	TGTGCCAGCAGTTCTAGACTAGGGGGAGAATGGCAGTTCTTC	CASSSRLGGEWQFF
TRBV28	-	TRBJ2-2	-	TGTGCCAGCAGTTCCCCGGAGTTCGCGAACATCGGGGAGCTGTTTTTT	CASSSPEFANIGELFF
TRBV10-2	-	TRBJ1-5	many	TGCGCCAGCAGGCCTCTGGGGGAGAATCAGCCCCAGCATTTT	CASRPLGENQPQHF
TRBV24-1	-	TRBJ2-1	-	TGTACCACCTCAGAAGGGCTTAATGAGCAGTTCTTC	CTTSEGLNEQFF
TRBV7-8	-	TRBJ2-7	-	TGTGCCAGCAGCTTAGGAGCGCTATCAGGTCGCTACGAGCAGTACTTC	CASSLGALSGRYEQYF
TRBV5-6	-	TRBJ2-6	once	TGTGCCAGCAGGACCGGAGTGGACTCTGGGGCCAACGTCCTGACTTTC	CASRTGVDSGANVLTF
TRBV29-1	-	TRBJ1-1	many	TGCAGCGGGCAGTTGTTGGGGGCAAGGAACACTGAAGCTTTCTTT	CSGQLLGARNTEAFF
TRBV11-1	TRBD2	TRBJ2-7	-	TGTGCCAGCAGCATAGTCGTCGGGAGGGCGGAACACGAGCAGTACTTC	CASSIVVGRAEHEQYF
TRBV28	-	TRBJ1-5	few	TGTGCCAGCAGTTTTACCAGGGAGGGTCAGCCCCAGCATTTT	CASSFTREGQPQHF
TRBV28	TRBD1	TRBJ1-2	few	TGTGCCAGCAGTCCGGGACAGACTAACTATGGCTACACCTTC	CASSPGQTNYGYTF
TRBV30	TRBD1	TRBJ1-4	few	TGTGCCTGGACGACGGGACAGGATAATGAAAAACTGTTTTTT	CAWTTGQDNEKLFF
TRBV30	-	TRBJ2-7	-	TGTGCCTGGAGTAAGCCCCGGCAGGGAGTCTACGAGCAGTACTTC	CAWSKPRQGVYEQYF
TRBV12-3/TRBV12-4	-	TRBJ2-3	-	TGTGCCAGCAGTTTTCTTTTGCCTAACGGGATCCCAGATACGGAGTATTTT	CASSFLLPNGIPDTEYF
TRBV6-5	-	TRBJ2-1	many	TGTGCAGAAATCGGTTCGAATGAGCAGTTCTTC	CAEIGSNEQFF
TRBV5-5	-	TRBJ2-3	-	TGTGCCAACAGCCCAGGGTTTCCCACAGATACGCAGTATTTT	CANSPGFPTDTQYF
TRBV25-1	TRBD2	TRBJ2-1	few	TGTGCCAGCATTAGTCGCGGGGGGGTGGGTGAGCAGTTCTTC	CASISRGGVGEQFF
TRBV12-3/TRBV12-4	-	TRBJ2-7	many	TGTGCCAGCAGTTTGTGGGGCCGGTACGAGCAGTACTTC	CASSLWGRYEQYF
TRBV5-1	TRBD2	TRBJ2-2	-	TGCGCCGGCAGCGGGACTAGCGGGAGATCGGGCGGGGAGCTGTTTTTT	CAGSGTSGRSGGELFF
TRBV5-1	TRBD1	TRBJ2-7	-	TGCGCCAGCAGCATGCTCGGGACAGCTTCCTACGAGCAGTACTTC	CASSMLGTASYEQYF
TRBV21-1	-	TRBJ2-7	-	TGTGCCAGCAGCAATGATTCTGAGGAGATAGGCTCCTACGAGCAGTACTTC	CASSNDSEEIGSYEQYF
TRBV11-3	TRBD1	TRBJ2-2	-	TGTGCCAGCAGCTTTGACAGGGTGAACACCGGGGAGTTGTTTTTT	CASSFDRVNTGELFF